The 21 T cell receptor beta chains reported below all come from one sample, sequenced in a study of metastatic and nonmetastatic thyroid tumors. TCRdb re-processed the PCR reads through MiXCR. Among tens of thousands of clones listed, around 28% were seen once. None of the patients had undergone any treatment ahead of thyroid surgery. The sequenced sample was blood. The receptors here all came from a female donor with papillary thyroid cancer or a benign thyroid nodule (not recorded which). Some clones in this sample may be carry-over from other donors' samples.

The rearrangement joins TRBV20-1 to TRBJ1-2; 9 bases agree with TRBD1. This CDR3 has 18 residues. The V and J ends lost 8 bases and 2 bases, in that order; junction bases with no gene match: 21. The germline CDR1 and CDR2 sequences are DFQATT and SNEGSKA (reference sequence). The CDR3 spells CSPEPGQGPDMRNYGYTF. CDR3 nucleotides: TGCAGTCCTGAGCCGGGACAGGGCCCCGATATGCGAAACTATGGCTACACCTTC.

This clone was found many times. The chain has TRBV27 and TRBJ2-5; either TRBD1 or TRBD2 may supply D (5 bases each). The CDR3 spans 14 residues. Trimming took 5 bases from V and 2 from J, leaving 12 bases between them. Germline values: CDR1 MNHEY, CDR2 SMNVEV (reference sequence). CDR3 sequence reads: CASSPYGAQETQYF. The CDR3 DNA is TGTGCCAGCAGTCCCTACGGGGCGCAAGAGACCCAGTACTTC.

This clone was observed a handful of times. The chain links TRBV30 to TRBJ2-7; D unclear. Germline CDR1 GTSNPN, CDR2 SVGIG (reference sequence). The V gene lost 0 bases and the J gene lost 5 bases, with 2 bases spanning the gap. The CDR3 is made up of 10 amino acids. For the CDR3, the DNA is TGTGCCTGGAGTGTACACGAGCAGTACTTC. It specifies CAWSVHEQYF. Full variable domain (missing parts from reference TRBV30 and TRBJ2-7): SQTIHQWPATLVQPVGSPLSLECTVEGTSNPNLYWYRQAAGRGLQLLFYSVGIGQISSEVPQNLSASRPQDRQFILSSKKLLLSDSGFYLCAWSVHEQYFGPGTRLTVT.

Ten or more counts support this clone. The chain links TRBV12-3 or TRBV12-4 to TRBJ2-2; D may be TRBD2 (6 bases). This CDR3 comprises 17 residues. The V end was cut by 7 bases, the J end by 0 bases, with 18 bases between. The CDR3 here is CASTLRRVIANTGELFF. The CDR3 DNA follows: TGTGCCAGCACCCTAAGGAGGGTTATAGCGAACACCGGGGAGCTGTTTTTT.

Concerning this clone itself: The junction and the germline gene differ at one end; a read error may be behind it. V usage is TRBV15 and J usage is TRBJ2-3; perhaps D is TRBD1 or TRBD2 (6 bases each). Germline CDR1 and CDR2: LNHNV and YYDKDF (reference sequence). This CDR3 region has 14 residues. The CDR3 sequence is CATARGRPTDPQYF. CDR3 DNA sequence: TGTGCCACGGCCCGGGGGCGCCCCACAGATCCGCAGTATTTT.

This clone was observed many times. The chain links TRBV10-3 to TRBJ2-5; D unresolved. CDR3 length equals 12 residues. Between the trimmed V and J ends, which lost 8 bases and 3 bases, there was a span of 10 bases. Germline CDR1 ENHRY, CDR2 SYGVKD. The CDR3 DNA follows: TGTGCCATCTCGGCCAATGAAGAGACCCAGTACTTC. Its protein is CAISANEETQYF.

The rearrangement links TRBV30 to TRBJ2-7, with 8 positions matching TRBD2. The germline gives CDR1 GTSNPN, CDR2 SVGIG (reference sequence). V shed 3 bases and J 3 bases; nucleotides not matched to a gene: 10. CDR3 length: 15 residues. CDR3 sequence: CAWRGPGSGSYEQYF. CDR3 coding DNA: TGTGCCTGGAGGGGTCCCGGGAGCGGGAGCTACGAGCAGTACTTC.

This clone has ten or more counts. The rearrangement joins TRBV28 to TRBJ2-5; tentatively, D is TRBD2 (6 bases). Germline V CDR1 and CDR2: MDHEN, SYDVKM. The CDR3 contains 15 residues. V was trimmed by 3 bases and J by 5 bases, leaving 16 bases between them. In nucleotides, the CDR3 is TGTGCCAGCAGTTTTTTGGGGGGAAGAGAGGAGACCCAGTACTTC. This translates into CASSFLGGREETQYF. The full variable domain, rest sourced from reference TRBV28 and TRBJ2-5, is DVKVTQSSRYLVKRTGEKVFLECVQDMDHENMFWYRQDPGLGLRLIYFSYDVKMKEKGDIPEGYSVSREKKERFSLILESASTNQTSMYLCASSFLGGREETQYFGPGTRLLVL.

This clone came up many times. V gene TRBV7-9 combines with J gene TRBJ2-7, with D perhaps matching TRBD1 (6 bases). Germline V gene data show CDR1 as SEHNR and CDR2 as FQNEAQ (reference sequence). The ends were cut back, 6 bases at V and 2 bases at J, with 11 bases in the middle. This CDR3 region has 13 residues. The DNA for the CDR3 is TGTGCCAGCAGTTCAGGGGTCGCCTACGAGCAGTACTTC. The encoded protein is CASSSGVAYEQYF.

This clone was seen at least ten times. CDR3 loop: CASSYDRTGNTEAFF. In nucleotides, the CDR3 is TGTGCCAGCAGTTACGACCGGACAGGGAACACTGAAGCTTTCTTT. The chain combines TRBV6-5 with TRBJ1-1; 7 bases fit TRBD1. Germline V gene lookup returns CDR1 MNHEY and CDR2 SVGAGI. With 2 bases clipped from V and 1 base from J, the junction kept 4 bases outside the gene matches. CDR3 length: 15 residues.

V is TRBV11-3 and J is TRBJ2-5, with D unclear. The CDR3 runs to 13 residues. Germline CDR1 reads SGHNT; CDR2 reads YENEEA. V dropped 4 bases and J dropped 7 bases, with 13 bases sitting between them. CDR3 protein: CASSYSRLGTQYF. The CDR3, as DNA: TGTGCCAGCAGCTATAGTCGTTTGGGGACCCAGTACTTC.

The CDR3 protein is CSASVANYEQYF. The CDR3 DNA reads TGCAGTGCGAGTGTGGCCAACTACGAGCAGTACTTC. The chain is built from TRBV20-1 and TRBJ2-7; the D is unclear. Deletions cut 6 bases from V and 3 bases from J, with 12 bases between. The germline V gene has CDR1 DFQATT and CDR2 SNEGSKA (reference sequence). The CDR3 totals 12 residues.

By proportion, this clone is medium-sized (0.01 to 0.1%). The chain is built from TRBV20-1 and TRBJ2-7; 8 nucleotides align to TRBD1. With 5 bases clipped from V and 5 bases from J, the junction kept 11 bases outside the gene matches. CDR3 length equals 14 residues. The germline V gene encodes CDR1 DFQATT and CDR2 SNEGSKA (reference sequence). CDR3 amino acids: CSAGPRTGRNEQYF. CDR3 coding DNA: TGCAGTGCTGGACCCAGGACAGGGAGAAACGAGCAGTACTTC.

This clone appeared many times. The J gene is TRBJ2-3, the V gene TRBV4-2; D may be TRBD1 (6 bases). The CDR3 has 17 residues. Trimming removed 0 bases from V and 5 bases from J, with 18 bases in between. Germline V gene lookup returns CDR1 LGHNA and CDR2 YNFKEQ. CDR3 bases: TGTGCCAGCAGCCAAGAACTCGTTGGGACAACGGGAGATACGCAGTATTTT. Protein: CASSQELVGTTGDTQYF.

For this clone: Compared with germline, one end of the junction differs, possibly owing to a read error. This chain joins TRBV6-2 or TRBV6-3 and TRBJ2-5; a possible D gene is TRBD1 (6 bases). The CDR3 is made up of 14 amino acids. Germline-derived CDR1 and CDR2 are MNHEY and SVGEGT. In nucleotides, the CDR3 is TGTGACAGCACCATAACAGGGTTCCAACAGCCCCAGTACTTC. Amino acid sequence: CDSTITGFQQPQYF.

The sample holds a few counts of this clone. The chain combines TRBV2 with TRBJ1-1; the D is unclear. The CDR3 has 12 amino acids. Germline values: CDR1 SNHLY, CDR2 FYNNEI. With 7 bases removed from V and 4 bases from J, the gap between germline ends came to 10 bases. The DNA for the CDR3 is TGTGCCAGCACCCCATACGGCACTGAAGCTTTCTTT. Protein product: CASTPYGTEAFF.

This clone has only one observation. This chain's CDR3 is CSARAGQGSYNSPLHF. The DNA for the CDR3 is TGCAGTGCTAGAGCCGGGCAGGGGTCTTATAATTCACCCCTCCACTTT. The V call is TRBV20-1, the J call TRBJ1-6, with a weak D call TRBD1 (6 bases). The CDR3 is 16 residues long. Germline values: CDR1 DFQATT, CDR2 SNEGSKA (reference sequence). V dropped 1 base and J dropped 4 bases, with 14 bases sitting between them.

As concerns this clone: One base away lies a much larger clone, so this may be a sequencing read error. V usage is TRBV7-6 and J usage is TRBJ2-3, with D perhaps matching TRBD2 (5 bases). V was shortened by 5 bases and J by 1 base, with 10 bases between the two germline ends. Looked up from germline, CDR1 is SGHVS and CDR2 is FNYEAQ. The CDR3 spans 14 residues. The CDR3 here is CASSKKLGTDTQYF. The CDR3 bases are TGTGCCAGCAGCAAAAAACTAGGCACAGATACGCAGTATTTT.

This clone was seen repeatedly, ten times or more. Other DNA variants within this sample encode the same CDR3. The genes are TRBV7-6 and TRBJ2-5; D is perhaps TRBD1 or TRBD2 (5 bases each). The CDR3 spans 15 residues. The V end was cut by 4 bases, the J end by 2 bases, with 14 bases between. Germline V gene data show CDR1 as SGHVS and CDR2 as FNYEAQ. The CDR3 DNA reads TGTGCCAGCAGCTATTACCGGGACGTACAAGAGACCCAGTACTTC. This gives the protein CASSYYRDVQETQYF.

The chain uses TRBV5-5 and TRBJ2-7, with D possibly being TRBD1 (6 bases). The CDR3 length is 14 residues. Germline-derived CDR1 and CDR2 are SGHKS and YYEKEE (reference sequence). V dropped 2 bases and J dropped 3 bases, with 12 bases sitting between them. CDR3 amino acids: CASSFGGLNYEQYF. The CDR3 nucleotides are TGTGCCAGCAGCTTTGGGGGCTTGAACTACGAGCAGTACTTC.

About this clone itself: Since the CDR3 does not end with the conserved phenylalanine or tryptophan, this likely comes from a read error. It is unclear where the CDR3 begins or ends on the DNA, so no DNA is shown, and the CDR3 is as TCRdb lists it. The V and J genes are TRBV4-1 and TRBJ2-5; the table assigns TRBD1, which was not confirmed against the DNA. The germline CDR1 and CDR2 sequences are MGHRA and YSYEKL. With termini counted, the CDR3 has 15 amino acids. This CDR3 reads CARQLAGGRGQEAWL.